A selection of T cell receptor beta chains follows, all from one sample in a study of T cell responses to AZD1222 COVID-19 vaccine. Data came from immunoSEQ multiplex PCR; TCRdb stores just in-frame clones and leaves some out. This table has about 78,000 clones, 70% to 90% appearing once. This specimen consisted of peripheral blood, obtained on day 0 of MenACWY control vaccination. The receptors derive from an adult in good health. Each CDR3 is given with its conserved first and last residue. D genes are given only for firm matches. Size values are once, few and many counts, or a class for expanded clones, and some rows have none.

clone size: .; J gene: TRBJ1-2; V gene: TRBV4-3; D gene: .; CDR3 protein: CASSEGLNYGYTF; CDR3 DNA: TGCGCCAGCAGCGAGGGCCTTAACTATGGCTACACCTTC
clone size: .; J gene: TRBJ2-3; V gene: TRBV3-1/TRBV3-2; D gene: TRBD2; CDR3 protein: CASSQGPGTSGGYLADTQYF; CDR3 DNA: TGTGCCAGCAGCCAGGGGCCAGGGACTAGCGGGGGATACCTGGCAGATACGCAGTATTTT
clone size: .; J gene: TRBJ2-2; V gene: TRBV3-1/TRBV3-2; D gene: .; CDR3 protein: CASSRLSGSGELFF; CDR3 DNA: TGTGCCAGCAGCCGCCTGAGCGGAAGCGGGGAGCTGTTTTTT
clone size: .; J gene: TRBJ1-5; V gene: TRBV28; D gene: .; CDR3 protein: CASSLEQGGQPQHF; CDR3 DNA: TGTGCCAGCAGTTTAGAACAGGGTGGCCAGCCCCAGCATTTT
clone size: once; J gene: TRBJ2-7; V gene: TRBV5-1; D gene: TRBD1; CDR3 protein: CASSVPGQGSSYEQYF; CDR3 DNA: TGCGCCAGCAGCGTGCCGGGACAGGGGTCTTCCTACGAGCAGTACTTC
clone size: .; J gene: TRBJ1-3; V gene: TRBV27; D gene: .; CDR3 protein: CASSTTGFGNTIYF; CDR3 DNA: TGTGCCAGCAGTACAACAGGTTTTGGAAACACCATATATTTT
clone size: .; J gene: TRBJ2-7; V gene: TRBV7-9; D gene: .; CDR3 protein: CASRNGEVDEQYF; CDR3 DNA: TGTGCCAGCAGAAATGGGGAGGTTGACGAGCAGTACTTC
clone size: once; J gene: TRBJ1-2; V gene: TRBV6-2/TRBV6-3; D gene: .; CDR3 protein: CASSYTLGVYTF; CDR3 DNA: TGTGCCAGCAGTTACACCCTGGGGGTCTACACCTTC
clone size: .; J gene: TRBJ2-7; V gene: TRBV5-3; D gene: .; CDR3 protein: CARSLSRNQGIVGLGGYEQYF; CDR3 DNA: TGTGCCAGAAGCTTGTCTCGTAACCAGGGCATTGTAGGCCTAGGGGGCTACGAGCAGTACTTC
clone size: once; J gene: TRBJ1-4; V gene: TRBV4-1; D gene: TRBD1; CDR3 protein: CASSQGRQGPANEKLFF; CDR3 DNA: TGCGCCAGCAGCCAAGGTCGACAGGGGCCAGCTAATGAAAAACTGTTTTTT
clone size: few; J gene: TRBJ1-2; V gene: TRBV5-4; D gene: .; CDR3 protein: CASSLQRDYGYTF; CDR3 DNA: TGTGCCAGCAGCCTACAGAGAGACTATGGCTACACCTTC
clone size: .; J gene: TRBJ2-7; V gene: TRBV10-3; D gene: .; CDR3 protein: CAISESEVNYEQYF; CDR3 DNA: TGTGCCATCAGTGAGTCTGAGGTCAACTACGAGCAGTACTTC
clone size: .; J gene: TRBJ1-6; V gene: TRBV18; D gene: .; CDR3 protein: CASSPIPTFYSPLHF; CDR3 DNA: TGTGCCAGCTCACCAATCCCGACTTTTTATTCACCCCTCCACTTT
clone size: .; J gene: TRBJ1-1; V gene: TRBV7-2; D gene: .; CDR3 protein: CASSLGGGTEAFF; CDR3 DNA: TGTGCCAGCAGCTTAGGGGGGGGCACTGAAGCTTTCTTT
clone size: .; J gene: TRBJ2-2; V gene: TRBV7-3; D gene: TRBD1; CDR3 protein: CASSSSRDRNTGELFF; CDR3 DNA: TGTGCCAGCAGCAGTAGCCGGGACAGGAACACCGGGGAGCTGTTTTTT